This is a list of T cell receptor beta chains from one sample in a study of regulatory T cells in long-lasting Graves disease. TCRdb re-called the multiplex PCR reads with MiXCR, one entry per CDR3 protein. The sample consists of under 450,000 distinct CDR3 sequences, approximately 23% of them appearing once. Sequencing used peripheral blood mononuclear cells (PBMCs), obtained when the disease was refractory, from a patient treated with antithyroid drugs. These receptors came from a woman aged 40 to 50 with Graves disease. The conserved cysteine and the conserved F or W are not part of the CDR3 here.

v_call cdr3_aa
TRBV11-2 ASSLVAGVGEQY
TRBV2 ASSEGLIKMGKLF
TRBV27 ASSFEYDTGELF
TRBV28 ASREPGTGGRETQY
TRBV5-1 ASSAGQSTDTQY
TRBV5-5 ASSFDIYPETQY
TRBV2 ASSAGRRLVRHEQY
TRBV4-1 ASSQEVGQGILGGELF
TRBV15 ATSRDWASEAF
TRBV29-1 SVEGLAGAYEQY
TRBV4-1 ASSQGRVYGEAKNIQY
TRBV7-9 ASSPISYEQY
TRBV6-2/TRBV6-3 ASSYRHLNTEAF
TRBV7-3 ASSLNPLGTGELF
TRBV2 ASSEGHLDSYEQY
TRBV28 ASRGGGTGETEAF
TRBV11-1 ASSPGRAVNTEAF
TRBV6-2/TRBV6-3 ASSYSKVGGLGNTIY
TRBV19 ASSKQQGSNQPQH
TRBV19 ASSISRQHHTEAF
TRBV19 ASSWEGASNQPQH
TRBV10-3 AISGWSSYEQY